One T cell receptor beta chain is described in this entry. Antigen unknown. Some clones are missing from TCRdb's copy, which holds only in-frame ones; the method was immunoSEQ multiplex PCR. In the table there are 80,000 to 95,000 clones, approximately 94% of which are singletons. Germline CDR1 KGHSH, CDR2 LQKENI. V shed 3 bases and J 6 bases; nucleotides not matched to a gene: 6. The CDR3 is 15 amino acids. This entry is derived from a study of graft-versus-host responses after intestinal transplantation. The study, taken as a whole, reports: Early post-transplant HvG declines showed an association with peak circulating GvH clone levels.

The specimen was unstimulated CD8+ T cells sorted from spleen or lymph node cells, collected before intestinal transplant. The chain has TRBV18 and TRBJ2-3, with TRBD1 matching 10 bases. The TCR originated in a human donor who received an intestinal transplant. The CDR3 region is CASSPDRGRVDTQYF. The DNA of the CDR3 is TGTGCCAGCTCACCGGACAGGGGGAGAGTGGATACGCAGTATTTT.